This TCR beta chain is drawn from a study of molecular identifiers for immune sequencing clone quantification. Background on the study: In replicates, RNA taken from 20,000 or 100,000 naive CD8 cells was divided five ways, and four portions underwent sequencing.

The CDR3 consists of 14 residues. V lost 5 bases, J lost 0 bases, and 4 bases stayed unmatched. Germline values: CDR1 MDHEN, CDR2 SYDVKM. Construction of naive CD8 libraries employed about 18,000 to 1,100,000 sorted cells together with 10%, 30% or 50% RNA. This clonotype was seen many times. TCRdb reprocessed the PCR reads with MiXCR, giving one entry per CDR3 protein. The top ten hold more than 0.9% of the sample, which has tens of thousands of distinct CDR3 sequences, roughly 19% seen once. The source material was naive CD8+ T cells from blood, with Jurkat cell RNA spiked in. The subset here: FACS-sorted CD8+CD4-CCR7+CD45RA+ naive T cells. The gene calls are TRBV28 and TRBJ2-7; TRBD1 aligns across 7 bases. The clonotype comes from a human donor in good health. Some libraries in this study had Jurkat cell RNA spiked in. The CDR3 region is CASSPRDSSYEQYF. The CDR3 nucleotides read TGTGCCAGCAGTCCTCGGGACAGCTCCTACGAGCAGTACTTC.